This TCR beta chain emerged from a study of T cell repertoires in cytomegalovirus infection. Across the study: Matching HLA type and CMV infection were both indicated by public TCR beta signatures.

Germline CDR1 SGHVS, CDR2 FQNEAQ. Trimming at V came to 3 bases and at J to 9 bases, leaving 4 bases not matched to a gene. This CDR3 is 14 amino acids long. TCRdb called the reads again in MiXCR, with one record for every CDR3 protein. The data contain roughly 700,000 distinct CDR3 sequences, roughly 33% of them singletons. This clonotype was picked up a small number of times. Its cognate antigen is unknown. This chain joins TRBV7-8 and TRBJ2-1; 11 nucleotides line up with TRBD2. This clonotype was sampled from a human donor in good health (CMV status not recorded). Some clones in this sample may be carry-over from other donors' samples. Sequenced here: cultured PBMCs, sampled from culture after CMV antigen stimulation. In DNA form, the CDR3 reads TGTGCCAGCAGCTTTAGCGGGGGGGCCGGTGAGCAGTTCTTC. This translates into CASSFSGGAGEQFF.